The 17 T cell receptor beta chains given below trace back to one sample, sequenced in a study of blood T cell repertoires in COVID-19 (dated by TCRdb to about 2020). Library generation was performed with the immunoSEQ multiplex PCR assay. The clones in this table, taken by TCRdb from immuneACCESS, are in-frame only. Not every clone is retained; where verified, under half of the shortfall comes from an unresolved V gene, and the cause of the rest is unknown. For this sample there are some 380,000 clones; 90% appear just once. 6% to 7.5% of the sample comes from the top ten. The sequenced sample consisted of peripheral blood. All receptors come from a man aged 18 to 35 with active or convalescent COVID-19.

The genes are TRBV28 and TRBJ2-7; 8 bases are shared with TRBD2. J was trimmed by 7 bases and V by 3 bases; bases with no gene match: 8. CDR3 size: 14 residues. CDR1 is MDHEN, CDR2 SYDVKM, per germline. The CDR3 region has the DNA TGTGCCAGCAGTTTGACAGCCCGGGGGGGAGAGCAGTACTTC. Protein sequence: CASSLTARGGEQYF.

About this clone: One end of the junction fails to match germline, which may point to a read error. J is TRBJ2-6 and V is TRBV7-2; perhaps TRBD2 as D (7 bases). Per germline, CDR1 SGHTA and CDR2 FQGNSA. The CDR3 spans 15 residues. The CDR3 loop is CAQGGAHNGANVLTF. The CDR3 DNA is TGTGCCCAAGGGGGGGCGCACAATGGGGCCAACGTGCTGACTTTC.

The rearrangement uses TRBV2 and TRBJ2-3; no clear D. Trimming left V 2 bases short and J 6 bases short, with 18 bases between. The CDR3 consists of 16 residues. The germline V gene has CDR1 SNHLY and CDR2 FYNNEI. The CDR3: CASSELSRIHKDTQYF. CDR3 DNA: TGTGCCAGCAGTGAATTATCGCGGATACATAAGGATACGCAGTATTTT.

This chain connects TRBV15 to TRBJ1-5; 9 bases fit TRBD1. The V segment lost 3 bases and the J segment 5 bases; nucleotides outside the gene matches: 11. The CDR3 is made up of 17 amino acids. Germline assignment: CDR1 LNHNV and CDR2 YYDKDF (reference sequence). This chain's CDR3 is CATSRGPTGGNDQPQHF. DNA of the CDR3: TGTGCCACCAGCAGGGGCCCGACAGGGGGGAATGATCAGCCCCAGCATTTT.

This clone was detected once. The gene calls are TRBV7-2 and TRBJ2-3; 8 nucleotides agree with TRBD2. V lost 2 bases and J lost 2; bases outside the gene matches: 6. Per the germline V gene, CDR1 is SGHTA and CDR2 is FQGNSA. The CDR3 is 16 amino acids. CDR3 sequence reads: CASSLILADSTDTQYF. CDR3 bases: TGTGCCAGCAGCTTAATACTAGCGGACTCCACAGATACGCAGTATTTT.

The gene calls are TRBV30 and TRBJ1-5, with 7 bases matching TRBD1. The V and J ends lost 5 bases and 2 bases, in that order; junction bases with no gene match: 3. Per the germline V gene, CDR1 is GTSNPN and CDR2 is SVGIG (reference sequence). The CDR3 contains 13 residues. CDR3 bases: TGTGCCTGGGGAACAGGGGGCAATCAGCCCCAGCATTTT. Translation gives CAWGTGGNQPQHF. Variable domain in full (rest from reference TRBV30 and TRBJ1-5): SQTIHQWPATLVQPVGSPLSLECTVEGTSNPNLYWYRQAAGRGLQLLFYSVGIGQISSEVPQNLSASRPQDRQFILSSKKLLLSDSGFYLCAWGTGGNQPQHFGDGTRLSIL.

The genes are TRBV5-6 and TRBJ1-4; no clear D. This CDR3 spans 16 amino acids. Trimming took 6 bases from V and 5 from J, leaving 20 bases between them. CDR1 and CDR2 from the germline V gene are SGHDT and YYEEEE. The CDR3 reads CASNLFSPGVNEKLFF. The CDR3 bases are TGTGCCAGCAATCTGTTTTCCCCGGGAGTGAATGAAAAACTGTTTTTT.

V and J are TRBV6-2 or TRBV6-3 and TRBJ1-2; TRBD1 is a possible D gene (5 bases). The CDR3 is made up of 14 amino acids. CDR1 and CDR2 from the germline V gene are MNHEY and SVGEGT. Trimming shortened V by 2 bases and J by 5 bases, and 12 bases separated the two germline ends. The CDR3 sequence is CASSYPGASYGYTF. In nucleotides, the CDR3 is TGTGCCAGCAGTTACCCTGGGGCGTCGTATGGCTACACCTTC.

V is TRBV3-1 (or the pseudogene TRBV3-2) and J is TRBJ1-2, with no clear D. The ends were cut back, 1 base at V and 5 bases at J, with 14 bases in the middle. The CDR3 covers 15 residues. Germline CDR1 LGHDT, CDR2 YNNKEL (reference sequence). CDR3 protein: CASSQVSRGGYGYTF. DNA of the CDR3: TGTGCCAGCAGCCAAGTCTCCCGGGGTGGTTATGGCTACACCTTC.

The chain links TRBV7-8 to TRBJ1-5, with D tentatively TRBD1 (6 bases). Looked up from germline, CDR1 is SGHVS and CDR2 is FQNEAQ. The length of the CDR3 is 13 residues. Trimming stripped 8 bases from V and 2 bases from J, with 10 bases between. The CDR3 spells CASDPGGNQPQHF. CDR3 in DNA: TGTGCCAGCGACCCAGGGGGCAATCAGCCCCAGCATTTT.

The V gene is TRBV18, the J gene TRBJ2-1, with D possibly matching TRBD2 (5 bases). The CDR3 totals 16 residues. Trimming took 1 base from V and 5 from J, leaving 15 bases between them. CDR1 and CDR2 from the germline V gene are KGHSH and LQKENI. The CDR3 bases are TGTGCCAGCTCACCACTTATTTCGTCGGGGAACAATGAGCAGTTCTTC. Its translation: CASSPLISSGNNEQFF.

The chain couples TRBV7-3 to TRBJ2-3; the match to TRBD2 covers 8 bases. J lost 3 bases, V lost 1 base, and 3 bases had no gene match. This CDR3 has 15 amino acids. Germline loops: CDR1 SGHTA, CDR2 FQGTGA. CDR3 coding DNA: TGTGCCAGCAGCTTAAGTAGCGGGACGACAGATACGCAGTATTTT. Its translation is CASSLSSGTTDTQYF.

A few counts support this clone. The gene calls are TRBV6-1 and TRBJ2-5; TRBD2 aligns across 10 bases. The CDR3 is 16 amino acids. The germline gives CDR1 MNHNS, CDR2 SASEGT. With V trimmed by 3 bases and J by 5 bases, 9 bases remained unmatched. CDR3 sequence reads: CASSDRASGGGETQYF. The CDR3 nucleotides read TGTGCCAGCAGTGATCGGGCTAGCGGGGGTGGGGAGACCCAGTACTTC.

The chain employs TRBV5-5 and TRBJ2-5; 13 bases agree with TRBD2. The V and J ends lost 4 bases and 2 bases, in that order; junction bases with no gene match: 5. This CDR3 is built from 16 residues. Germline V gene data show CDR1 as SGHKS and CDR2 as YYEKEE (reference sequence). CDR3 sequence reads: CASSVGLAGVQETQYF. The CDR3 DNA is TGTGCCAGCAGCGTAGGACTAGCGGGAGTTCAAGAGACCCAGTACTTC. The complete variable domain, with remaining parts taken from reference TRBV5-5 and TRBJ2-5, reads DAGVTQSPTHLIKTRGQQVTLRCSPISGHKSVSWYQQVLGQGPQFIFQYYEKEERGRGNFPDRFSARQFPNYSSELNVNALLLGDSALYLCASSVGLAGVQETQYFGPGTRLLVL.

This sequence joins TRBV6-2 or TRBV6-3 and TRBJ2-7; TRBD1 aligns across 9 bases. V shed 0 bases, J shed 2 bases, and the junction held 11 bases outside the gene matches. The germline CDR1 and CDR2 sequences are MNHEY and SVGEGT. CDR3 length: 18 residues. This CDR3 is CASSYSIVSGQGTYEQYF. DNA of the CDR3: TGTGCCAGCAGTTACTCGATTGTGTCGGGACAGGGTACCTACGAGCAGTACTTC.

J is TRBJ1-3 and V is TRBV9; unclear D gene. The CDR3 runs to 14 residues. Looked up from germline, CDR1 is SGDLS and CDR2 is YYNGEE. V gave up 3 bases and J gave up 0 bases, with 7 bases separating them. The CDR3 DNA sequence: TGTGCCAGCAGCGCACAGAACTCTGGAAACACCATATATTTT. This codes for CASSAQNSGNTIYF.

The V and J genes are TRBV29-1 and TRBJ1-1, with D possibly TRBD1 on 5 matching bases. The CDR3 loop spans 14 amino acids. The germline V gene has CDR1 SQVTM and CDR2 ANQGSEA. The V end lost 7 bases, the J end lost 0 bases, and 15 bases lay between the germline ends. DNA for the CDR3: TGCAGCGCCACGGGGGTCAGGTTGAACACTGAAGCTTTCTTT. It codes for CSATGVRLNTEAFF.